This TCR beta chain is drawn from a study of CD8 T cells in Susac syndrome (dated by TCRdb to about 2019). Broadly, across the study: The study used repertoire sequencing to test whether antigen drove CD8+ T cell activation and differentiation in Susac syndrome. Study-level results and caveats: The number of individuals in the TCR sequencing and HLA analysis was acknowledged as relatively small.

Peripheral blood CD8+ and CD4+ T cells from healthy donors, Susac syndrome patients and multiple sclerosis patients were profiled by high-throughput TCR beta sequencing. Treatment-naive patients with stable or active relapsing-remitting disease fulfilling revised McDonald criteria were used as multiple sclerosis controls. Bulk CD8+ and CD4+ T cells were purified magnetically by negative isolation, whereas CD8+ TEMRA cells were enriched by FACS. Blood was drawn into EDTA tubes, processed within 24 hours, and PBMCs were isolated by density gradient centrifugation. PBMCs intended for TCR sequencing were cryopreserved in liquid nitrogen and thawed later in a water bath at 37 degrees C. A purity of at least 90% was achieved for sorted or isolated CD4+, CD8+ and CD8+ TEMRA cells. V loses 5 bases of germline sequence and J loses 2 bases, and the interval between the two ends is 15 bases. The CDR3, cysteine through phenylalanine, is 15 amino acids long. The entry retains the CDR3 DNA only, 45 bases that are in frame from base 1. CDR1 is given as KGHDR and CDR2 as SFDVKD, both from the germline V gene.

RNA was extracted with the RNeasy kit and about 0.5 to 1 ug was reverse transcribed using random hexamers. TCR beta CDR3 regions were amplified with the immunoSEQ multiplex PCR assay covering 54 Vbeta and 13 Jbeta segments. PCR amplification bias was corrected using a synthetic template baseline for primer optimization and computational correction. Per the authors' processing: Reads were annotated to V, D and J genes according to IMGT and were analyzed with immunoSEQ Analyzer, with only productive sequences retained. To calculate clonality, Shannon entropy was normalized by log2 of the number of productive unique sequences and then subtracted from one. For each patient and control, public and private clones were evaluated within the 100 most prevalent clones. A clone was defined as Susac-specific if it was absent from the healthy and MS cohorts, from 950 to 1,300 published viral clones and from other ImmuneACCESS disease sequences. Clones were called with MiXCR by TCRdb after fastp trimmed the public reads at Q25, and only in-frame beta chains were retained. Merged by CDR3 protein, the rows form single entries marked with the most common genes and DNA. The V and J calls were not made by the authors but by TCRdb's processing. The sample has around 130,000 distinct CDR3 sequences on record, approximately 94% of them singletons. The leading ten clones occupy 0.1% to 0.15% of the sample.

This clonotype was picked up one time. Its antigen is currently not known. No base-level quality is on record; no much larger clone is a single base apart. Evidence from a single read is weak. The sequence was obtained from a human donor with multiple sclerosis. The sequence joins TRBV24-1 to TRBJ2-7; the D gene is unclear. Sequencing was performed on CD4+ T cells from PBMCs. The DNA reads TGTGCCACCAGTGGTGGACGGCGGTCCCCCTACGAGCAGTACTTC. Its amino acids are CATSGGRRSPYEQYF.